This TCR beta chain was profiled in a study of T-cell reconstitution after alpha-beta-depleted transplantation in children. Unique molecular identifiers were built into the TCRbeta library. TCRdb re-derived calls from the PCR reads in MiXCR, one entry per CDR3 protein. The repertoire has some 300,000 distinct CDR3 sequences, around 9.1% of them found once; the top ten carry around 7.5%. The source is a boy under two years old with acute myeloid leukemia, due to receive a stem cell transplant. The specimen comprised PBMCs, sampled before TCRalphabeta/CD19-depleted stem cell transplant.

DNA for the CDR3: TGTGCCAGCAGCTTATCTATAGCGGGAGGCCAAGAGACCCAGTACTTC. It specifies CASSLSIAGGQETQYF. The rearrangement uses TRBV7-2 and TRBJ2-5; 10 nucleotides match TRBD2. The CDR3 runs to 16 residues. Germline lookup yields CDR1 SGHTA and CDR2 FQGNSA. V trimming: 2 bases; J trimming: 1 base; junction bases outside the gene matches: 4.